Below are 12 T cell receptor beta chains sequenced from a single sample in a study of cytomegalovirus exposure and HLA in healthy donors. PCR primers comprised 60 Vbeta and 13 Jbeta primers. Measured with immunoSEQ multiplex PCR; TCRdb has only the in-frame clones, and not every one. In the table there are about 98,000 clones, roughly 70% of which are singletons. The sample taken for sequencing was PBMCs. The receptors shown here come from a man in his fifties or sixties in good health and CMV-seronegative.

CDR3: CASSLVVGDEQYF. The CDR3 DNA sequence: TGCGCCAGCAGCTTGGTCGTCGGGGATGAGCAGTACTTC. The chain recombines TRBV5-1 with TRBJ2-7; the D gene is possibly TRBD2 (5 bases). Germline lookup yields CDR1 SGHRS and CDR2 YFSETQ. There are 13 residues in the CDR3. Trimming took 0 bases from V and 7 from J, leaving 11 bases between them.

This chain uses TRBV7-2 with TRBJ2-3, with TRBD2 matching 13 bases. V shed 6 bases, J shed 2 bases, and the junction held 5 bases outside the gene matches. Germline V gives CDR1 SGHTA, CDR2 FQGNSA. This CDR3 has 16 amino acids. This CDR3 reads CASRAGTSGATDTQYF. The CDR3 nucleotides are TGTGCCAGCAGGGCCGGGACTAGCGGGGCCACAGATACGCAGTATTTT.

This chain links TRBV5-4 with TRBJ1-2, with 8 bases matching TRBD1. The CDR3 contains 15 residues. J lost 3 bases, V lost 0 bases, and 4 bases had no gene match. Per germline, CDR1 SGHNT and CDR2 YYREEE (reference sequence). This CDR3 reads CASSLDRGMDYGYTF. CDR3 nucleotides: TGTGCCAGCAGCTTGGACAGGGGGATGGACTATGGCTACACCTTC. Complete variable domain (other parts from reference TRBV5-4 and TRBJ1-2): ETGVTQSPTHLIKTRGQQVTLRCSSQSGHNTVSWYQQALGQGPQFIFQYYREEENGRGNFPPRFSGLQFPNYSSELNVNALELDDSALYLCASSLDRGMDYGYTFGSGTRLTVV.

The gene calls are TRBV10-2 and TRBJ1-2; TRBD1 is a possible D gene (5 bases). Germline V gene sequence: CDR1 WSHSY, CDR2 SAAADI. The CDR3 totals 13 residues. Trimming pared 8 bases from V and 0 bases from J, leaving 10 bases between. The DNA of the CDR3 is TGCGCCAGCTCGTCGACAGCTAACTATGGCTACACCTTC. Its protein product is CASSSTANYGYTF.

The chain links TRBV4-3 to TRBJ1-1; D is unclear. The CDR3 is 14 residues long. Germline loops: CDR1 LGHNA, CDR2 YSLEER. The V and J ends lost 3 bases and 3 bases respectively, with 11 bases between them. Here the CDR3 DNA reads TGCGCCAGCAGCCAGCTTGTGAGGGACACTGAAGCTTTCTTT. Amino acid sequence: CASSQLVRDTEAFF.

The chain has TRBV29-1 and TRBJ2-3; a weak D match, TRBD1 (6 bases). The CDR3 runs to 13 residues. CDR1 and CDR2 from the germline V gene are SQVTM and ANQGSEA. Trimming removed 4 bases at V and 2 bases at J, with 10 bases between. The CDR3 nucleotides read TGCAGCGTTGCCCGACAGGACACAGATACGCAGTATTTT. Encoded protein: CSVARQDTDTQYF.

The V call is TRBV12-2, the J call TRBJ2-3; the table gives TRBD2 as D, unverified against the DNA. TRBV12-2 is an annotated pseudogene. The CDR3 sequence is 18 residues long. CDR3: CASRLAHRSGTFTDTQYF. The CDR3 DNA reads as TGTGCAAGTCGCTTAGCGCATCGGAGCGGGACATTCACAGATACGCAGTATTTT.

The chain is built from TRBV4-3 and TRBJ1-2; weak D call: TRBD1 (6 bases). There are 16 residues in the CDR3. The V gene's germline CDR1 is LGHNA and CDR2 YSLEER. Trimming cost V 0 bases and J 4 bases, with 15 bases left between them. Here the CDR3 reads CASSQDRAGAGYGYTF. Here the CDR3 DNA reads TGCGCCAGCAGCCAAGATCGGGCAGGGGCTGGCTATGGCTACACCTTC.

The chain employs TRBV28 and TRBJ2-5, with D tentatively TRBD1 (5 bases). This CDR3 has 12 residues. The germline V gene encodes CDR1 MDHEN and CDR2 SYDVKM. V was shortened by 8 bases and J by 3 bases, with 10 bases between the two germline ends. The CDR3 spells CASGKGEETQYF. The CDR3 DNA reads as TGTGCCAGCGGGAAAGGGGAAGAGACCCAGTACTTC.

The rearrangement links TRBV7-2 to TRBJ2-1; 15 positions match TRBD2. The V gene end was trimmed by 5 bases and the J gene end by 7 bases; junction bases not matched to a gene: 12. Germline CDR1 is SGHTA and CDR2 is FQGNSA. The CDR3 extends over 18 amino acids. The CDR3 sequence: CASSPWAGLAGGGNEQFF. In nucleotides, the CDR3 is TGTGCCAGCAGCCCCTGGGCGGGACTAGCGGGAGGCGGGAATGAGCAGTTCTTC.

The V call is TRBV25-1, the J call TRBJ2-2; D possibly corresponds to TRBD2 (5 bases). CDR3 length: 17 amino acids. Trimming took off 2 bases at V and 3 bases at J, with 16 bases between the two ends. The germline V gene encodes CDR1 MGHDK and CDR2 SYGVNS. Written as DNA, the CDR3 is TGTGCCAGCAGTGAAATCCCAACTAGTGAGGACACCGGGGAGCTGTTTTTT. It yields the protein CASSEIPTSEDTGELFF.

In its sample, this clone was seen once. This chain connects TRBV30 to TRBJ1-2, with a tentative D call TRBD1 (6 bases). Trimming pared 0 bases from V and 8 bases from J, leaving 10 bases between. Germline CDR1 is GTSNPN and CDR2 is SVGIG (reference sequence). The CDR3 has 12 residues. CDR3: CAWSVTGTGYTF. In DNA form, the CDR3 reads TGTGCCTGGAGTGTAACAGGGACAGGCTACACCTTC. The full variable domain, in which reference TRBV30 and TRBJ1-2 provide the parts outside the CDR3, is SQTIHQWPATLVQPVGSPLSLECTVEGTSNPNLYWYRQAAGRGLQLLFYSVGIGQISSEVPQNLSASRPQDRQFILSSKKLLLSDSGFYLCAWSVTGTGYTFGSGTRLTVV.